One sample yielded the 20 T cell receptor beta chains listed below, sequenced in a study of graft-versus-host responses after intestinal transplantation. TCRdb keeps only in-frame clones here, not all; method: immunoSEQ multiplex PCR. Of about 45,000 clones detected, 91% appear once; the ten largest clones hold 4.4%. The sample here was PBMCs, taken 524 days after transplant. The receptor source for this set is a human patient who received an intestinal transplant, so some T cells may come from the graft donor.

This chain's CDR3 is CASSQMGYETNEKLFF. DNA of the CDR3: TGCGCCAGCAGCCAGATGGGCTATGAAACTAATGAAAAACTGTTTTTT. The rearrangement links TRBV4-3 to TRBJ1-4; D unresolved. V dropped 3 bases and J dropped 1 base, with 12 bases sitting between them. Germline lookup yields CDR1 LGHNA and CDR2 YSLEER. The CDR3 runs 16 residues.

This clone was seen a handful of times. This chain joins TRBV27 and TRBJ1-1; weak D call: TRBD1 (6 bases). CDR1 MNHEY and CDR2 SMNVEV come from the germline V gene (reference sequence). Deletions cut 6 bases from V and 6 bases from J, with 14 bases between. The CDR3 is 13 residues long. Here the CDR3 reads CASRWGAGAEAFF. The CDR3 DNA reads as TGTGCCAGCAGATGGGGGGCCGGCGCTGAAGCTTTCTTT.

The V and J genes are TRBV15 and TRBJ2-5; 9 bases are a match to TRBD1. Germline V gene lookup returns CDR1 LNHNV and CDR2 YYDKDF (reference sequence). The CDR3 is made up of 13 amino acids. J gave up 5 bases and V 9 bases, and 7 bases lay outside the gene matches. CDR3 region: CATRQGVRETQYF. CDR3 nucleotide sequence: TGTGCCACAAGACAGGGGGTGAGGGAGACCCAGTACTTC.

This rearrangement joins TRBV6-4 to TRBJ2-2; TRBD2 matches 12 bases. With 0 bases clipped from V and 3 bases from J, the junction kept 2 bases outside the gene matches. The CDR3 has 17 amino acids. Germline V CDR1 and CDR2: MRHNA, SNTAGT. The CDR3: CASSDSTSGSHTGELFF. DNA of the CDR3: TGTGCCAGCAGTGACTCGACTAGCGGGAGTCACACCGGGGAGCTGTTTTTT.

The chain recombines TRBV27 with TRBJ2-1; TRBD2 is a possible D gene (6 bases). The CDR3 extends over 13 amino acids. Trimming shortened V by 5 bases and J by 7 bases, and 12 bases separated the two germline ends. Per the germline V gene, CDR1 is MNHEY and CDR2 is SMNVEV (reference sequence). The CDR3 nucleotides are TGTGCCAGCAGTGGCAGCGGGCCGAATGAGCAGTTCTTC. Translation: CASSGSGPNEQFF.

The chain is built from TRBV9 and TRBJ2-7; maybe TRBD2 (6 bases). V lost 3 bases and J 2 bases, leaving 12 bases between the germline ends. Germline V lookup: CDR1 SGDLS, CDR2 YYNGEE. The CDR3 consists of 14 residues. CDR3 region: CASSAPGLPYEQYF. For the CDR3, the DNA is TGTGCCAGCAGCGCCCCGGGACTCCCCTACGAGCAGTACTTC.

The CDR3, as DNA: TGTGCCAGCAGCCGATATAGGAACACTGAAGCTTTCTTT. Translated: CASSRYRNTEAFF. This chain links TRBV5-4 with TRBJ1-1; unclear D gene. This CDR3 has 13 amino acids. The germline CDR1 and CDR2 sequences are SGHNT and YYREEE (reference sequence). The V and J ends lost 4 bases and 1 base respectively, with 8 bases between them.

This chain uses TRBV10-3 with TRBJ2-3, with D possibly matching TRBD2 (7 bases). This CDR3 region has 15 residues. V dropped 5 bases and J dropped 6 bases, with 18 bases sitting between them. The germline CDR1 and CDR2 sequences are ENHRY and SYGVKD. The CDR3 loop reads CAISQAGQEADTQYF. Written as DNA, the CDR3 is TGTGCCATCAGTCAAGCGGGACAAGAAGCGGATACGCAGTATTTT.

The chain couples TRBV19 to TRBJ2-3; D gene uncertain. Per germline, CDR1 LNHDA and CDR2 SQIVND (reference sequence). This CDR3 has 14 residues. Trimming pared 1 base from V and 2 bases from J, leaving 7 bases between. CDR3 sequence (DNA): TGTGCCAGTAGTATAGGGGCAGACACAGATACGCAGTATTTT. It specifies CASSIGADTDTQYF.

The CDR3 DNA reads TGTGCCAGCAGGCCCGTTCGCGGGGGAGTTTTTGGCGAGCAGTACTTC. Amino acids: CASRPVRGGVFGEQYF. The chain joins TRBV28 to TRBJ2-7; 7 bases are shared with TRBD2. Unmatched junction bases numbered 17, after V lost 6 bases and J lost 6 bases. Germline V gene sequence: CDR1 MDHEN, CDR2 SYDVKM. The CDR3 is 16 residues long.

The chain carries TRBV2 and TRBJ2-1; D unresolved. Germline assignment: CDR1 SNHLY and CDR2 FYNNEI. This CDR3 contains 11 residues. V was cut by 6 bases and J by 1 base, with 1 base left in between. DNA of the CDR3: TGTGCCAGCAGGTCCTACAATGAGCAGTTCTTC. Translation gives CASRSYNEQFF. Variable domain in full (rest from reference TRBV2 and TRBJ2-1): EPEVTQTPSHQVTQMGQEVILRCVPISNHLYFYWYRQILGQKVEFLVSFYNNEISEKSEIFDDQFSVERPDGSNFTLKIRSTKLEDSAMYFCASRSYNEQFFGPGTRLTVL.

This clone was seen a handful of times. Other DNA sequences in this specimen translate into the identical CDR3. In DNA form, the CDR3 reads TGCGCCAGCAGCCTCACAGGGGGCAACACTGAAGCTTTCTTT. Translation: CASSLTGGNTEAFF. The rearrangement uses TRBV5-1 and TRBJ1-1; 9 bases agree with TRBD1. V shed 4 bases, J shed 2 bases, and the junction held 3 bases outside the gene matches. Germline loops: CDR1 SGHRS, CDR2 YFSETQ. This CDR3 comprises 14 residues. Variable domain in full (rest from reference TRBV5-1 and TRBJ1-1): KAGVTQTPRYLIKTRGQQVTLSCSPISGHRSVSWYQQTPGQGLQFLFEYFSETQRNKGNFPGRFSGRQFSNSRSEMNVSTLELGDSALYLCASSLTGGNTEAFFGQGTRLTVV.

V gene TRBV28 combines with J gene TRBJ1-4; TRBD1 agrees at 8 bases. V lost 4 bases, J lost 7 bases, and 14 bases stayed unmatched. Germline CDR1 MDHEN, CDR2 SYDVKM. CDR3 length: 17 amino acids. The CDR3 reads CASSSPRDPTGGEKLFF. Here the CDR3 DNA reads TGTGCCAGCAGTTCACCCCGGGATCCTACAGGGGGTGAAAAACTGTTTTTT.

V gene TRBV5-5 combines with J gene TRBJ2-2; 8 bases align to TRBD2. CDR1 is SGHKS, CDR2 YYEKEE, per germline (reference sequence). CDR3 length: 15 amino acids. Unmatched junction bases numbered 7, after V lost 4 bases and J lost 5 bases. In DNA, the CDR3 is TGTGCCAGCAGCCCCTCCGGGAGGGAGACCGGGGAGCTGTTTTTT. This translates into CASSPSGRETGELFF. The whole variable domain, remainder taken from reference TRBV5-5 and TRBJ2-2, is DAGVTQSPTHLIKTRGQQVTLRCSPISGHKSVSWYQQVLGQGPQFIFQYYEKEERGRGNFPDRFSARQFPNYSSELNVNALLLGDSALYLCASSPSGRETGELFFGEGSRLTVL.

The V gene is TRBV18, the J gene TRBJ2-7; no clear D gene. V lost 0 bases to trimming and J lost 2 bases, with 5 bases between them. Germline lookup yields CDR1 KGHSH and CDR2 LQKENI. The CDR3 is made up of 13 amino acids. The DNA for the CDR3 is TGTGCCAGCTCACCACCGGCAGCCTACGAGCAGTACTTC. Amino acid sequence: CASSPPAAYEQYF.

The table lists this clone with a count of one. The CDR3 sequence is CASRSGQGTYEQYF. The CDR3 nucleotides read TGTGCCAGCAGATCGGGACAGGGCACCTACGAGCAGTACTTC. The chain recombines TRBV2 with TRBJ2-7, with 9 bases lining up with TRBD1. CDR3 size: 14 residues. Germline trimming cut 6 bases from V and 2 bases from J; bases unmatched to any gene: 5. Germline assignment: CDR1 SNHLY and CDR2 FYNNEI. Supplemented by reference TRBV2 and TRBJ2-7, the full variable domain reads EPEVTQTPSHQVTQMGQEVILRCVPISNHLYFYWYRQILGQKVEFLVSFYNNEISEKSEIFDDQFSVERPDGSNFTLKIRSTKLEDSAMYFCASRSGQGTYEQYFGPGTRLTVT.

The V gene is TRBV21-1, the J gene TRBJ1-2. TRBV21-1 is listed as a pseudogene. CDR3 length equals 15 residues. In DNA, the CDR3 is TGTGCCAGCAGCAAAAAGCGGAAAGAGTATGTGGGCTACACCTTC. Translated: CASSKKRKEYVGYTF.

The chain is built from TRBV6-6 and TRBJ2-7, with D uncertain. CDR1 is MNHNY and CDR2 is SVGAGI in the germline V gene (reference sequence). The V end lost 5 bases, the J end lost 2 bases, and 7 bases lay between the germline ends. CDR3 length: 12 amino acids. CDR3 in DNA: TGTGCCAGCAGTACCCTTACCTACGAGCAGTACTTC. This translates into CASSTLTYEQYF.

The chain has TRBV14 and TRBJ2-2; D perhaps matches TRBD1 (5 bases). Germline V gene lookup returns CDR1 SGHDN and CDR2 FVKESK. The CDR3 is 15 residues long. Trimming shortened V by 1 base and J by 2 bases, and 8 bases separated the two germline ends. CDR3 sequence reads: CASSQVRANTGELFF. The CDR3, as DNA: TGTGCCAGCAGCCAAGTCAGGGCTAACACCGGGGAGCTGTTTTTT. Based on the CDR3 plus reference TRBV14 and TRBJ2-2, the full variable domain is EAGVTQFPSHSVIEKGQTVTLRCDPISGHDNLYWYRRVMGKEIKFLLHFVKESKQDESGMPNNRFLAERTGGTYSTLKVQPAELEDSGVYFCASSQVRANTGELFFGEGSRLTVL.

The V gene is TRBV5-1, the J gene TRBJ2-5; TRBD2 matches 9 bases. Germline assignment: CDR1 SGHRS and CDR2 YFSETQ. CDR3 length equals 12 residues. With V trimmed by 2 bases and J by 7 bases, 0 bases remained unmatched. CDR3 protein: CASSLAGGTQYF. CDR3 nucleotides: TGCGCCAGCAGCTTAGCGGGAGGGACCCAGTACTTC.